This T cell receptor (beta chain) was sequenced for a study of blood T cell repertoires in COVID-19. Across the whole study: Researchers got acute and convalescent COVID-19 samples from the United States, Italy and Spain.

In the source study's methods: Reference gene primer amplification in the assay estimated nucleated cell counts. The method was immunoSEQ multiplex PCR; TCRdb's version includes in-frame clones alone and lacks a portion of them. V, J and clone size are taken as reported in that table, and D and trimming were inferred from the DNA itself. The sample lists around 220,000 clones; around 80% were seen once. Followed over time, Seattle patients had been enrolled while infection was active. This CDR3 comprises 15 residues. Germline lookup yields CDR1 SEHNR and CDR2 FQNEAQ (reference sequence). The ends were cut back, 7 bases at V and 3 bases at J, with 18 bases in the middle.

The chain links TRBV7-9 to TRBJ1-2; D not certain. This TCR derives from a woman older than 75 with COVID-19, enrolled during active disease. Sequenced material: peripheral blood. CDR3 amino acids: CASNIPGFGDYGYTF. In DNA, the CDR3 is TGTGCCAGCAACATACCGGGATTTGGGGACTATGGCTACACCTTC.